This entry lists 20 T cell receptor beta chains sequenced from one sample in a study of blood T cell repertoires in COVID-19. Here immunoSEQ multiplex PCR was the method, and the copy in TCRdb shows in-frame clones only, minus some. Among over 60,000 clones listed, approximately 85% were seen once. Sequencing was carried out using peripheral blood. The source of these receptors is a woman older than 75 with active or convalescent COVID-19.

The chain uses TRBV5-8 and TRBJ2-5; 9 bases align to TRBD2. The CDR3 runs to 18 residues. V shed 6 bases and J 0 bases; nucleotides not matched to a gene: 15. Germline CDR1 SGHTS, CDR2 YDEGEE. CDR3 nucleotides: TGTGCCAGCAACCCCCCGGGACTAGCTTTTTTGTACCAAGAGACCCAGTACTTC. Translated, it gives CASNPPGLAFLYQETQYF.

The rearrangement uses TRBV7-2 and TRBJ1-2, with D perhaps matching TRBD1 (5 bases). CDR3 length equals 13 residues. Germline lookup yields CDR1 SGHTA and CDR2 FQGNSA. V shed 5 bases and J shed 4 bases, with 11 bases lying between them. The CDR3 nucleotides read TGTGCCAGCAGCAGCGGAGGGACCTATGGCTACACCTTC. The encoded protein is CASSSGGTYGYTF.

The chain employs TRBV21-1 and TRBJ1-2. TRBV21-1 is marked as a pseudogene. The CDR3 spans 10 residues. The CDR3 DNA follows: TGTGCCAGCAGTCGACGGGTTCACACCTTC. Residues: CASSRRVHTF.

The J gene is TRBJ2-3, the V gene TRBV4-3, with 8 bases aligning to TRBD2. V lost 2 bases, J lost 2 bases, and 12 bases stayed unmatched. Germline V lookup: CDR1 LGHNA, CDR2 YSLEER. The CDR3 sequence is 18 residues long. DNA for the CDR3: TGCGCCAGCAGCCAATGGGGTCTGCGGGGGGTTTTCACAGATACGCAGTATTTT. It encodes CASSQWGLRGVFTDTQYF.

In this sample, this clone turned up once. The V and J genes are TRBV10-3 and TRBJ1-5; TRBD1 aligns across 9 bases. This CDR3 region has 14 residues. J gave up 6 bases and V 6 bases, and 6 bases lay outside the gene matches. Germline V gene data show CDR1 as ENHRY and CDR2 as SYGVKD. The CDR3 DNA is TGTGCCATCAGGGGGACAGGGCAGGCTCAGCCCCAGCATTTT. Translating it yields CAIRGTGQAQPQHF.

The chain recombines TRBV19 with TRBJ2-2; 9 positions agree with TRBD1. The CDR3 is 15 residues long. Germline lookup yields CDR1 LNHDA and CDR2 SQIVND (reference sequence). V dropped 5 bases and J dropped 7; count of bases not matched to a gene: 8. CDR3 coding DNA: TGTGCCAGTAGTCCCGGGACAGGGAAGTTCGGGGAGCTGTTTTTT. It codes for CASSPGTGKFGELFF.

The V gene is TRBV2, the J gene TRBJ1-1; 7 positions agree with TRBD1. J was trimmed by 2 bases and V by 3 bases; bases with no gene match: 6. There are 15 residues in the CDR3. The germline gives CDR1 SNHLY, CDR2 FYNNEI. The CDR3 loop is CASSDPRGRNTEAFF. DNA for the CDR3: TGTGCCAGCAGTGACCCCAGGGGGAGAAACACTGAAGCTTTCTTT.

V is TRBV7-2 and J is TRBJ1-2; weak D call: TRBD1 (5 bases). Germline V gives CDR1 SGHTA, CDR2 FQGNSA. The CDR3 runs to 16 residues. V was shortened by 2 bases and J by 7 bases, with 20 bases between the two germline ends. The CDR3 DNA is TGTGCCAGCAGCTTAAACCGGGGGTCATTTACTCCTGGCTACACCTTC. Protein sequence: CASSLNRGSFTPGYTF. Full variable domain (missing parts from reference TRBV7-2 and TRBJ1-2): GAGVSQSPSNKVTEKGKDVELRCDPISGHTALYWYRQSLGQGLEFLIYFQGNSAPDKSGLPSDRFSAERTGGSVSTLTIQRTQQEDSAVYLCASSLNRGSFTPGYTFGSGTRLTVV.

J is TRBJ1-5 and V is TRBV18; D not certain. The germline V gene encodes CDR1 KGHSH and CDR2 LQKENI. V was trimmed by 4 bases and J by 5 bases, leaving 6 bases between them. CDR3 length: 12 residues. For the CDR3, the DNA is TGTGCCAGCTCACGGCCCGATCAGCCCCAGCATTTT. Its translation: CASSRPDQPQHF.

The chain couples TRBV3-1 (or the pseudogene TRBV3-2) to TRBJ2-5, with D possibly being TRBD2 (6 bases). The length of the CDR3 is 15 residues. V was pared by 3 bases and J by 5 bases, with 16 bases between. CDR1 and CDR2 from the germline V gene are LGHDT and YNNKEL (reference sequence). CDR3 sequence (DNA): TGTGCCAGCAGCCATGGGGGGACGGCTGGCGAGACCCAGTACTTC. It is translated as CASSHGGTAGETQYF.

Only a few counts were recorded for this clone. This chain uses TRBV5-1 with TRBJ1-1; D call uncertain. From germline, CDR1 is SGHRS and CDR2 YFSETQ. The V gene lost 0 bases and the J gene lost 5 bases, with 5 bases spanning the gap. The CDR3 spans 12 residues. CDR3 DNA: TGCGCCAGCAGCTTGGTCGGGACTGAAGCTTTCTTT. Amino acids: CASSLVGTEAFF. The full variable domain, rest sourced from reference TRBV5-1 and TRBJ1-1, is KAGVTQTPRYLIKTRGQQVTLSCSPISGHRSVSWYQQTPGQGLQFLFEYFSETQRNKGNFPGRFSGRQFSNSRSEMNVSTLELGDSALYLCASSLVGTEAFFGQGTRLTVV.

The chain joins TRBV15 to TRBJ1-4; possible D gene TRBD1, 6 bases. Germline V CDR1 and CDR2: LNHNV, YYDKDF (reference sequence). This CDR3 comprises 14 residues. V was shortened by 10 bases and J by 8 bases, with 20 bases between the two germline ends. The CDR3 DNA is TGTGCCAGCCGCCCGGATCGGACAGTCGAAAAACTGTTTTTT. Translating it yields CASRPDRTVEKLFF.

The gene calls are TRBV19 and TRBJ1-2; D may be TRBD1 (5 bases). The CDR3 spans 15 residues. The ends were cut back, 6 bases at V and 3 bases at J, with 17 bases in the middle. Germline CDR1 LNHDA, CDR2 SQIVND (reference sequence). Written as DNA, the CDR3 is TGTGCCAGTAGCCCAGCTGTGACAGAGTACTATGGCTACACCTTC. Its translation: CASSPAVTEYYGYTF.

The chain couples TRBV4-1 to TRBJ2-2; D perhaps matches TRBD2 (6 bases). The CDR3 contains 17 residues. The V gene lost 1 base and the J gene lost 4 bases, with 16 bases spanning the gap. In germline, CDR1 is MGHRA, CDR2 YSYEKL. Here the CDR3 DNA reads TGCGCCAGCAGCCAAGTGGCGGGGCCCTTCCCCACCGGGGAGCTGTTTTTT. The encoded protein is CASSQVAGPFPTGELFF.

The genes are TRBV30 and TRBJ2-7; 9 nucleotides match TRBD2. The CDR3 contains 14 residues. J gave up 2 bases and V 5 bases, and 7 bases lay outside the gene matches. Germline CDR1 reads GTSNPN; CDR2 reads SVGIG (reference sequence). The CDR3 reads CAWGTAGGTYEQYF. The CDR3 nucleotides read TGTGCCTGGGGTACTGCGGGGGGGACCTACGAGCAGTACTTC.

The count of this clone is one. This chain connects TRBV21-1 to TRBJ2-1; the tabulated D call, TRBD2, remains unverified against the DNA. TRBV21-1 is a pseudogene. The CDR3 runs to 16 residues. This chain's CDR3 is CASSKAGRGRRYEQFF. CDR3 sequence (DNA): TGTGCCAGCAGCAAAGCTGGGAGGGGAAGGCGGTATGAGCAGTTCTTC.

This sequence joins TRBV18 and TRBJ2-5; unclear D gene. CDR1 is KGHSH, CDR2 LQKENI, per germline. There are 14 residues in the CDR3. Trimming removed 2 bases from V and 7 bases from J, with 14 bases in between. This CDR3 is CASSPAGLSSTQYF. Here the CDR3 DNA reads TGTGCCAGCTCACCAGCAGGATTATCCTCGACCCAGTACTTC.

V usage is TRBV19 and J usage is TRBJ1-1, with no clear D. V lost 1 base, J lost 0 bases, and 9 bases lay in between. Germline CDR1 is LNHDA and CDR2 is SQIVND (reference sequence). This CDR3 has 15 residues. CDR3 nucleotide sequence: TGTGCCAGTAGTATAGGGCGGTTAATGAACACTGAAGCTTTCTTT. Residues: CASSIGRLMNTEAFF.

The chain combines TRBV5-1 with TRBJ2-4; D gene unclear. Germline CDR1 and CDR2: SGHRS and YFSETQ. This CDR3 is built from 14 residues. Trimming left V 0 bases short and J 8 bases short, with 12 bases between. CDR3 sequence: CASSLDRAPYIQYF. The DNA for the CDR3 is TGCGCCAGCAGCTTGGACCGAGCCCCGTACATTCAGTACTTC.

The chain recombines TRBV7-6 with TRBJ1-4; 7 bases line up with TRBD1. Germline V gene sequence: CDR1 SGHVS, CDR2 FNYEAQ. J lost 5 bases, V lost 4 bases, and 10 bases had no gene match. There are 16 residues in the CDR3. Written as DNA, the CDR3 is TGTGCCAGCAGCTCAACTCCGGGACAGCTGAATGAAAAACTGTTTTTT. Its protein is CASSSTPGQLNEKLFF.